These T cell receptor beta chains were read from a single sample in a study of blood T cells in healthy people across ages. TCRdb independently ran MiXCR on the 5' RACE reads; one entry per CDR3 protein. This sample has about 970,000 distinct CDR3 sequences, with just over 50% found just once. Sample: blood. The receptors originated from a woman aged 60-70 years in good health. The conserved cysteine and the conserved F or W are not part of the CDR3 here.

length: 15; V: TRBV4-2; CDR3: ASSQDQGTSLQRGQF
length: 13; V: TRBV12-3/TRBV12-4; CDR3: ASSPNVDANYGYT
length: 12; V: TRBV20-1; CDR3: SARGGHMNTEAF
length: 16; V: TRBV28; CDR3: ASSSRGLAGVRTGELF
length: 12; V: TRBV6-5; CDR3: ASSYVTGDSPLH
length: 12; V: TRBV5-1; CDR3: ASSFWGLSYEQY
length: 11; V: TRBV7-9; CDR3: ASSSSGMGEQY
length: 15; V: TRBV5-1; CDR3: ASSSNPTSGTYNEQF
length: 12; V: TRBV5-1; CDR3: ASSSDVSTDTQY
length: 16; V: TRBV5-5; CDR3: ASSLGAWDPESSYEQY
length: 10; V: TRBV13; CDR3: ASGGQGREQY
length: 11; V: TRBV10-3; CDR3: AISSREHYEQY
length: 11; V: TRBV6-2/TRBV6-3; CDR3: ASSDGGYGEQF
length: 11; V: TRBV5-1; CDR3: ASSWDSWETQY
length: 12; V: TRBV7-2; CDR3: ASGLGGISYEQY
length: 10; V: TRBV5-1; CDR3: ASSPVKETQY
length: 13; V: TRBV4-1; CDR3: ASSQDQSPPRGYT
length: 11; V: TRBV29-1; CDR3: SVVLGGAETQY
length: 18; V: TRBV2; CDR3: ASFSPLGTSGRNRSYEQY
length: 13; V: TRBV12-3/TRBV12-4; CDR3: ASSLGLGRFEKLF
length: 11; V: TRBV18; CDR3: ASSPSGGPEQF
length: 12; V: TRBV9; CDR3: ASGVALGSYEQY
length: 12; V: TRBV20-1; CDR3: SALRLAENYEQY
length: 13; V: TRBV20-1; CDR3: SARLWSNTYNEQF
length: 12; V: TRBV10-3; CDR3: ASLPGQHTDTQY
length: 13; V: TRBV10-3; CDR3: AISNTGTHTDTQY
length: 12; V: TRBV28; CDR3: ASSFGRGRVGLF
length: 13; V: TRBV11-2; CDR3: ASSNTGTDNYGYT
length: 11; V: TRBV29-1; CDR3: SPAALPLETQY
length: 8; V: TRBV20-1; CDR3: SASMIEQF
length: 12; V: TRBV2; CDR3: ASSSPLYQETQY
length: 15; V: TRBV9; CDR3: ASSPPQVVGVCNEQF
length: 12; V: TRBV11-2; CDR3: ACSPRRQTYEQY
length: 12; V: TRBV18; CDR3: ASADRRAQETQY
length: 17; V: TRBV7-9; CDR3: ASSSSTSGSGLSSYEQY
length: 12; V: TRBV29-1; CDR3: SVYGLADRYEQY
length: 13; V: TRBV10-3; CDR3: AISESTLTGDEQF
length: 13; V: TRBV5-1; CDR3: ASSPGWGDIKEQF
length: 9; V: TRBV20-1; CDR3: SARPGHGQF